Given below is one TCR beta chain in context. Trimming pared 1 base from V and 7 bases from J, leaving 11 bases between. This CDR3 region has 14 residues. Germline assignment: CDR1 LNHNV and CDR2 YYDKDF (reference sequence). These data belong to a study of OX40 agonist ivuxolimab in advanced cancers. Profiling relied on immunoSEQ multiplex PCR, and the TCRdb table lists in-frame clones only, not all of them. The sample has more than 35,000 clones; 60% to 85% are singletons. Sequenced material: CD4+ or CD8+ T cells sorted from blood, taken in a trial of the OX40 agonist ivuxolimab. V and J are TRBV15 and TRBJ2-1; D is unclear. The receptor comes from an adult with an advanced solid tumor such as melanoma, head and neck, liver or kidney cancer. DNA for the CDR3: TGTGCCACCAGCAGAGGAGTTACAAGTAATGAGCAGTTCTTC. Its protein product is CATSRGVTSNEQFF.